Described below is a single TCR beta chain sequence and its context. As processed by the authors: Amplification from reference gene primers served as the basis for estimated nucleated cell counts. Some clones are missing from TCRdb's copy, which holds only in-frame ones; the method was immunoSEQ multiplex PCR. Clone size and the V and J calls come from that table; the DNA yielded D and trimming. The data contain approximately 74,000 clones, about four fifths of them singletons. This CDR3 contains 16 residues. Germline CDR1 is KGHDR and CDR2 is SFDVKD. Trimming removed 0 bases from V and 5 bases from J, with 14 bases in between. This entry belongs to a study of blood T cell repertoires in COVID-19. The overall study: From the United States, Italy and Spain came samples of acute and convalescent COVID-19. Sources were T cells, B-cell-depleted T cells, or PBMCs; the material itself was cDNA or gDNA.

This chain connects TRBV24-1 to TRBJ2-3; a possible D gene is TRBD2 (6 bases). The receptor was isolated from a woman older than 75 with active or convalescent COVID-19. Sequenced sample: peripheral blood. The CDR3 sequence: CATSDLIFGGKDTQYF. The DNA of the CDR3 is TGTGCCACCAGTGATTTGATCTTTGGCGGGAAAGATACGCAGTATTTT.